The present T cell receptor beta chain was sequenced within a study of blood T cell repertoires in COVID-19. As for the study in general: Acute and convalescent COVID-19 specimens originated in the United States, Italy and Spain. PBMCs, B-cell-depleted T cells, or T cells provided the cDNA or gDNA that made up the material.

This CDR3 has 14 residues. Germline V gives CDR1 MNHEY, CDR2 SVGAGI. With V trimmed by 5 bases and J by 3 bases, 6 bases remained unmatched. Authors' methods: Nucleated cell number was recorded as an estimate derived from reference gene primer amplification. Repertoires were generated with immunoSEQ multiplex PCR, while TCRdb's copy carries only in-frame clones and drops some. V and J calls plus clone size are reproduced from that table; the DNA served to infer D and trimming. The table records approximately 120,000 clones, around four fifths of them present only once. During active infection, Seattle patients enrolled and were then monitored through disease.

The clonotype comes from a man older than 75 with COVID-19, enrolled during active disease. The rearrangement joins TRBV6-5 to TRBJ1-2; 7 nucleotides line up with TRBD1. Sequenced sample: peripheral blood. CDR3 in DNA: TGTGCCAGCAGTAGATTACAGGGGCACTATGGCTACACCTTC. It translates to CASSRLQGHYGYTF.